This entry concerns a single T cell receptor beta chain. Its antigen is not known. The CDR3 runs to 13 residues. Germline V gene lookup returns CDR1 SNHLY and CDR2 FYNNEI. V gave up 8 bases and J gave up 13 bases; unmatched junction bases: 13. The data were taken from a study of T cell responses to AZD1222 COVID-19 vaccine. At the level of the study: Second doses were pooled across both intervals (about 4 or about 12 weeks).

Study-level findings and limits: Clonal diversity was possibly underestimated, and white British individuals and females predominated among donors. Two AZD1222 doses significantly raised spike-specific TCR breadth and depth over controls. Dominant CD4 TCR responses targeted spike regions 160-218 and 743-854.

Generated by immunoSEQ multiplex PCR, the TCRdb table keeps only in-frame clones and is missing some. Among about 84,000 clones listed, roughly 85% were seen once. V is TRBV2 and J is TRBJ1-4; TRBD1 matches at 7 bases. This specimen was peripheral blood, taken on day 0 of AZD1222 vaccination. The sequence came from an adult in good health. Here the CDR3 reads CASLPNLPGGLFF. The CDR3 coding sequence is TGTGCCAGCCTCCCAAACCTCCCAGGGGGACTGTTTTTT. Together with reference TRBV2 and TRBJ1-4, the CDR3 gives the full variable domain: EPEVTQTPSHQVTQMGQEVILRCVPISNHLYFYWYRQILGQKVEFLVSFYNNEISEKSEIFDDQFSVERPDGSNFTLKIRSTKLEDSAMYFCASLPNLPGGLFFGSGTQLSVL.